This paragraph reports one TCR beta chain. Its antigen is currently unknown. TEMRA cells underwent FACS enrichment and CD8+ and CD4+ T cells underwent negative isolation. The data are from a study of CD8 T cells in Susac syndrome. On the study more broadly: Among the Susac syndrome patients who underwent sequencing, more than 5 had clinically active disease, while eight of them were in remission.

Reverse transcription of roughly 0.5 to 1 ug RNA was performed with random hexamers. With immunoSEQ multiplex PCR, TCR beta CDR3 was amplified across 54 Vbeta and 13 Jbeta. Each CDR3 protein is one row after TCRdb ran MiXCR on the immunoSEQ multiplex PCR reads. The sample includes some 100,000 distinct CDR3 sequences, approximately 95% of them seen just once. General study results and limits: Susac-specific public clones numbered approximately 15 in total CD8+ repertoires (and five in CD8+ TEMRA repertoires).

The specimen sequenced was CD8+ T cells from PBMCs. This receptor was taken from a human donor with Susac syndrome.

The CDR3 bases are TGTGCCAGCAGTCCTGGGACAGGGATCTATGGCTACACCTTC. As protein: CASSPGTGIYGYTF. The rearrangement links TRBV28 to TRBJ1-2; 9 bases align to TRBD1. V dropped 5 bases and J dropped 4; count of bases not matched to a gene: 5. CDR3 length equals 14 residues. CDR1 and CDR2 (germline): MDHEN, SYDVKM.